The rows below give T cell receptor beta chains drawn from one sample of a study of blood T cell repertoires in COVID-19. This table comes from immunoSEQ multiplex PCR, and its TCRdb copy is limited to in-frame clones, with some not included. The profile shows 200,000 to 300,000 clones, 70% to 90% of them singletons. Material: peripheral blood. These receptors all stem from a man aged 25 to 40 with active or convalescent COVID-19. Each CDR3 is given with its conserved first and last residue. D genes are given only for firm matches. Expanded clones get a size class; other rows say once, few or many, or leave the size out.

d_call | j_call | clone_size | v_call | cdr3_length | cdr3_aa | cdr3_nt
NA | TRBJ1-1 | NA | TRBV9 | 15 | CASSPWGVGNTEAFF | TGTGCCAGCAGCCCATGGGGGGTCGGGAACACTGAAGCTTTCTTT
TRBD2 | TRBJ2-7 | NA | TRBV9 | 13 | CASSPGGSNEQYF | TGTGCCAGCAGCCCGGGGGGGTCCAACGAGCAGTACTTC
NA | TRBJ1-3 | NA | TRBV5-1 | 17 | CASSLVPGTAEGNTIYF | TGCGCCAGCAGCTTGGTTCCCGGGACTGCAGAGGGAAACACCATATATTTT
NA | TRBJ2-7 | NA | TRBV2 | 17 | CASSVRLEQPTLYEQYF | TGTGCCAGCAGTGTGAGATTGGAACAGCCAACCTTATACGAGCAGTACTTC
NA | TRBJ1-1 | NA | TRBV7-9 | 14 | CASSLEQRGTEAFF | TGTGCCAGCAGCTTAGAGCAACGGGGCACTGAAGCTTTCTTT
TRBD1 | TRBJ1-2 | NA | TRBV4-1 | 15 | CASSQRTGPNYGYTF | TGCGCCAGCAGCCAGAGGACAGGACCTAACTATGGCTACACCTTC
NA | TRBJ2-1 | NA | TRBV10-3 | 14 | CAISERDTYNEQFF | TGTGCCATCAGTGAGCGGGACACCTACAATGAGCAGTTCTTC
TRBD1 | TRBJ1-1 | NA | TRBV18 | 13 | CASSRGNNTEAFF | TGTGCCAGCTCCAGGGGGAATAACACTGAAGCTTTCTTT
TRBD1 | TRBJ1-1 | NA | TRBV5-4 | 15 | CASSLIQGGGTEAFF | TGTGCCAGCAGCTTGATCCAGGGGGGAGGCACTGAAGCTTTCTTT
NA | TRBJ1-5 | NA | TRBV24-1 | 12 | CATSVRGWPQHF | TGTGCCACCAGTGTCCGGGGGTGGCCCCAGCATTTT
TRBD2 | TRBJ2-1 | NA | TRBV2 | 15 | CASSETSGAGNEQFF | TGTGCCAGCAGCGAGACTAGCGGGGCGGGCAATGAGCAGTTCTTC
NA | TRBJ2-1 | NA | TRBV11-3 | 13 | CASSLDVGEEQFF | TGTGCCAGCAGCTTAGATGTGGGCGAAGAGCAGTTCTTC
TRBD1 | TRBJ1-2 | NA | TRBV27 | 15 | CASSSSTGTNYGYTF | TGTGCCAGCAGTTCGTCGACAGGGACTAACTATGGCTACACCTTC
TRBD1 | TRBJ1-6 | NA | TRBV5-6 | 14 | CASSRRQGNSPLHF | TGTGCCAGCAGCCGACGACAGGGAAATTCACCCCTCCACTTT
NA | TRBJ1-5 | NA | TRBV5-6 | 15 | CASSYQGTGNQPQHF | TGTGCCAGCAGCTATCAGGGGACGGGCAATCAGCCCCAGCATTTT
NA | TRBJ1-1 | NA | TRBV29-1 | 12 | CSVDFGGTEAFF | TGCAGCGTTGATTTTGGGGGGACTGAAGCTTTCTTT
NA | TRBJ1-2 | NA | TRBV6-1 | 14 | CASSEYSTDYGYTF | TGTGCCAGCAGTGAGTACAGCACAGACTATGGCTACACCTTC
NA | TRBJ1-4 | NA | TRBV6-5 | 13 | CASSTVTNEKLFF | TGTGCCAGCAGTACAGTCACTAATGAAAAACTGTTTTTT
NA | TRBJ2-2 | NA | TRBV6-5 | 15 | CASSFDRPNTGELFF | TGTGCCAGCAGCTTTGACAGGCCGAACACCGGGGAGCTGTTTTTT
TRBD1 | TRBJ2-7 | NA | TRBV12-3/TRBV12-4 | 12 | CAITTGADEQYF | TGTGCCATAACGACAGGGGCCGACGAGCAGTACTTC
NA | TRBJ2-5 | NA | TRBV27 | 15 | CASSLGDRTLETQYF | TGTGCCAGCAGTTTAGGAGACAGAACCCTGGAGACCCAGTACTTC
TRBD2 | TRBJ2-1 | NA | TRBV4-3 | 16 | CASSQESGGVSWEQFF | TGCGCCAGCAGCCAGGAGAGCGGGGGGGTTTCATGGGAGCAGTTCTTC
TRBD1 | TRBJ2-7 | NA | TRBV27 | 13 | CASTRGTGYEQYF | TGTGCCAGCACCCGCGGGACAGGATACGAGCAGTACTTC
NA | TRBJ1-2 | NA | TRBV12-3/TRBV12-4 | 11 | CASSLSARSFF | TGTGCCAGCAGTTTGTCGGCCAGGTCCTTCTTC
TRBD2 | TRBJ2-1 | few | TRBV19 | 16 | CASSIVQRGGTGEQFF | TGTGCCAGTAGTATAGTGCAGCGGGGGGGCACAGGTGAGCAGTTCTTC
NA | TRBJ2-7 | NA | TRBV4-2 | 16 | CASSQRLIDRTYEQYF | TGTGCCAGCAGCCAAAGGTTAATTGACAGAACCTACGAGCAGTACTTC
NA | TRBJ1-4 | large | TRBV7-9 | 16 | CASSSELYSGIVELFF | TGTGCCAGCAGCTCCGAGCTGTATTCCGGGATAGTTGAACTGTTTTTT
NA | TRBJ1-2 | NA | TRBV9 | 15 | CASSGDPGGTYGYTF | TGTGCCAGCAGCGGAGACCCGGGGGGCACCTATGGCTACACCTTC
NA | TRBJ1-5 | NA | TRBV7-9 | 16 | CASSLTGGWADQPQHF | TGTGCCAGCAGCTTAACGGGAGGGTGGGCGGATCAGCCCCAGCATTTT
NA | TRBJ2-5 | once | TRBV30 | 12 | CAWSVRRETQYF | TGTGCCTGGAGTGTACGTCGGGAGACCCAGTACTTC
NA | TRBJ1-5 | NA | TRBV5-1 | 14 | CASSSGGGNQPQHF | TGCGCCAGCAGCTCCGGGGGAGGCAATCAGCCCCAGCATTTT
NA | TRBJ2-7 | NA | TRBV6-5 | 14 | CASRRTETTYEQYF | TGTGCCAGCAGGCGGACAGAAACCACCTACGAGCAGTACTTC
TRBD1 | TRBJ1-2 | once | TRBV7-9 | 15 | CASSLGGGGDWGYTF | TGTGCCAGCAGCTTAGGAGGGGGCGGAGATTGGGGCTACACCTTC
TRBD1 | TRBJ1-6 | NA | TRBV27 | 17 | CASSLFSGGQGASPLHF | TGTGCCAGCAGTTTATTCTCTGGCGGCCAGGGGGCATCACCCCTCCACTTT
TRBD1 | TRBJ2-1 | NA | TRBV7-8 | 14 | CAGGAGQGETEQFF | TGTGCCGGGGGTGCGGGACAGGGAGAAACTGAGCAGTTCTTC
TRBD1 | TRBJ1-1 | NA | TRBV27 | 14 | CASSSQGASTEAFF | TGTGCCAGCAGTTCCCAGGGGGCGAGCACTGAAGCTTTCTTT
NA | TRBJ1-2 | NA | TRBV29-1 | 14 | CSVLRMRCNYGYTF | TGCAGCGTTCTCCGGATGCGGTGCAACTATGGCTACACCTTC
TRBD1 | TRBJ2-1 | NA | TRBV5-5 | 17 | CASSFTRTGGFVYEQFF | TGTGCCAGCAGCTTTACCCGGACAGGGGGCTTTGTCTATGAGCAGTTCTTC
TRBD1 | TRBJ1-1 | NA | TRBV5-1 | 15 | CASSPWTGAATEAFF | TGCGCCAGCAGCCCCTGGACAGGGGCGGCCACTGAAGCTTTCTTT
NA | TRBJ2-2 | NA | TRBV9 | 16 | CASSLQHQVITGELFF | TGTGCCAGCAGCTTACAACACCAGGTTATCACCGGGGAGCTGTTTTTT
NA | TRBJ2-3 | NA | TRBV6-5 | 13 | CASRTLVTDTQYF | TGTGCCAGCAGGACCCTAGTTACAGATACGCAGTATTTT
TRBD1 | TRBJ1-1 | NA | TRBV7-6 | 14 | CASSLKGAGAEAFF | TGTGCCAGCAGCCTAAAGGGGGCTGGGGCTGAAGCTTTCTTT
NA | TRBJ1-2 | few | TRBV6-1 | 12 | CASSEFGHGYTF | TGTGCCAGCAGTGAGTTTGGGCATGGCTACACCTTC
NA | TRBJ1-2 | NA | TRBV2 | 13 | CASTGTPMVGYTF | TGTGCCAGCACCGGGACTCCGATGGTTGGCTACACCTTC
TRBD1 | TRBJ1-4 | NA | TRBV7-9 | 15 | CASSWTDRAEEKLFF | TGTGCCAGCAGCTGGACAGACAGGGCAGAGGAAAAACTGTTTTTT
TRBD1 | TRBJ1-1 | NA | TRBV5-1 | 14 | CASETTGGGTEAFF | TGCGCCAGCGAGACAACAGGGGGCGGGACTGAAGCTTTCTTT
NA | TRBJ2-7 | NA | TRBV19 | 15 | CASSIDPRGAYEQYF | TGTGCCAGTAGTATAGATCCCAGGGGAGCCTACGAGCAGTACTTC
TRBD2 | TRBJ2-1 | NA | TRBV6-5 | 15 | CASRPGVAGNNEQFF | TGTGCCAGCAGACCGGGGGTAGCGGGGAACAATGAGCAGTTCTTC
NA | TRBJ2-3 | NA | TRBV6-5 | 12 | CASSQLTDTQYF | TGTGCCAGCAGTCAACTCACAGATACGCAGTATTTT
TRBD2 | TRBJ2-3 | once | TRBV11-2 | 14 | CASSLGQGGDTQYF | TGTGCCAGCAGCTTAGGGCAGGGAGGGGATACGCAGTATTTT
NA | TRBJ1-1 | NA | TRBV5-6 | 17 | CASSSFVRESPNTEAFF | TGTGCCAGCAGCTCGTTCGTAAGGGAGTCTCCGAACACTGAAGCTTTCTTT
TRBD2 | TRBJ2-5 | few | TRBV7-6 | 15 | CASSLQRGGGETQYF | TGTGCCAGCAGCTTACAGCGGGGGGGCGGAGAGACCCAGTACTTC
TRBD1 | TRBJ1-6 | NA | TRBV5-5 | 14 | CASSRDRVNSPLHF | TGTGCCAGCAGCCGGGACAGGGTGAATTCACCCCTCCACTTT
TRBD2 | TRBJ2-7 | NA | TRBV5-6 | 16 | CASSSMTSGATYEQYF | TGTGCCAGCAGCTCAATGACTAGCGGGGCTACCTACGAGCAGTACTTC
TRBD1 | TRBJ2-2 | once | TRBV3-1/TRBV3-2 | 18 | CASSQEQGGFLHTGELFF | TGTGCCAGCAGCCAAGAACAGGGGGGATTCCTCCATACCGGGGAGCTGTTTTTT
TRBD1 | TRBJ2-7 | NA | TRBV25-1 | 15 | CASSARQGSFNEQYF | TGTGCCAGCAGTGCCCGACAGGGAAGCTTCAACGAGCAGTACTTC